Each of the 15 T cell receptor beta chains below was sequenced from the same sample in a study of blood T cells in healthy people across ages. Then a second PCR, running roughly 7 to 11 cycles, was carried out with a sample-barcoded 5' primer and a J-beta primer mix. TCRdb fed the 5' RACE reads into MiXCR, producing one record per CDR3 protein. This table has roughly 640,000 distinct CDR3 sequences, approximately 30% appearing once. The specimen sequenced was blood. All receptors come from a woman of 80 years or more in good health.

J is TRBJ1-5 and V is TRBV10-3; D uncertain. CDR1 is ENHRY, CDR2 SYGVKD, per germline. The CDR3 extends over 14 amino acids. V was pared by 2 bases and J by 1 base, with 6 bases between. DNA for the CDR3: TGTGCCATCAGTGAGGGATTGAGCAATCAGCCCCAGCATTTT. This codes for CAISEGLSNQPQHF.

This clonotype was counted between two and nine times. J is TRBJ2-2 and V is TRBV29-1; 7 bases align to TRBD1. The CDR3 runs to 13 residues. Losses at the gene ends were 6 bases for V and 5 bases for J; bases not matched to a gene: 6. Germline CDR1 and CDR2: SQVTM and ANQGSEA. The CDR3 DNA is TGCAGCGTCCCGCTACAGGGGACCGGGGAGCTGTTTTTT. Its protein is CSVPLQGTGELFF.

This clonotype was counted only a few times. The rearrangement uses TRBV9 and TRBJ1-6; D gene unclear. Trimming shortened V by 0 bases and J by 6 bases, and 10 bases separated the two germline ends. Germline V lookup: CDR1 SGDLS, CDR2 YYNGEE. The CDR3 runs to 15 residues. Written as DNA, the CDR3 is TGTGCCAGCAGCGTAGGCGACGGATTTAATTCACCCCTCCACTTT. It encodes CASSVGDGFNSPLHF.

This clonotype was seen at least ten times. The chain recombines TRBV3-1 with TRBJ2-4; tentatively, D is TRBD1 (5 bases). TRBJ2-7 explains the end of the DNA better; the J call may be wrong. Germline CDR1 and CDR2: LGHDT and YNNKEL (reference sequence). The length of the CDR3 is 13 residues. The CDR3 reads CASSHRQGSEQYF. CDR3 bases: TGTGCCAGCAGCCATCGGCAGGGATCCGAGCAGTACTTC.

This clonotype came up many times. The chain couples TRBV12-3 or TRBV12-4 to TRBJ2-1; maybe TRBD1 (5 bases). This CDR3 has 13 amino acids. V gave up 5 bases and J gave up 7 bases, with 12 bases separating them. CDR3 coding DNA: TGTGCCAGCAGTAGGGGCAGGGTAAATGAGCAGTTCTTC. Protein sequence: CASSRGRVNEQFF.

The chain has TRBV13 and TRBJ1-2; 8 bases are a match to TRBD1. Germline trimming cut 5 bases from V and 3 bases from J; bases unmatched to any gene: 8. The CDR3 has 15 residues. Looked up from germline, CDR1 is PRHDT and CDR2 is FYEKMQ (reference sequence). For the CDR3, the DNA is TGTGCCAGCAGCACCCGGACAGGGAGCGACTATGGCTACACCTTC. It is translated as CASSTRTGSDYGYTF.

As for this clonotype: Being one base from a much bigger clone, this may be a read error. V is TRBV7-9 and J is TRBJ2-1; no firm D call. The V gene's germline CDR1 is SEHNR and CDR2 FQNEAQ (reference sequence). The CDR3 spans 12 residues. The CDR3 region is CASAIYANERFF. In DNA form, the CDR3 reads TGTGCCAGCGCAATCTACGCCAATGAGCGGTTCTTC.

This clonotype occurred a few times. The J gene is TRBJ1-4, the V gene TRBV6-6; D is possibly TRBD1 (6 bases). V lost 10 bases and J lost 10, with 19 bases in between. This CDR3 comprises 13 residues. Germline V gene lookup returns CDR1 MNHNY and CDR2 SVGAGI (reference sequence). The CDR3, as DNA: TGTGCCACATCACAGGGAGGTTCAGGAAAACTGTTTTTT. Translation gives CATSQGGSGKLFF.

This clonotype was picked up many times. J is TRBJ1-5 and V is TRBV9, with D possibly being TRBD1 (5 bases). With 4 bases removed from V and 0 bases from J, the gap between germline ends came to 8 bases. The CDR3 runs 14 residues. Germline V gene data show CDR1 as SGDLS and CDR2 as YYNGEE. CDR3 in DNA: TGTGCCAGCAGCCCCCAGGGTAGCAATCAGCCCCAGCATTTT. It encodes CASSPQGSNQPQHF. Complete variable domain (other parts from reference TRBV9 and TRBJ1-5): DSGVTQTPKHLITATGQRVTLRCSPRSGDLSVYWYQQSLDQGLQFLIQYYNGEERAKGNILERFSAQQFPDLHSELNLSSLELGDSALYFCASSPQGSNQPQHFGDGTRLSIL.

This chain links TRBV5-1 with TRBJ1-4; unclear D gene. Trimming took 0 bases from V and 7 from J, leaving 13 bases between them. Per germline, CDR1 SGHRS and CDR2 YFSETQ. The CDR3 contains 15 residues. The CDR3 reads CASSLARGGSEKLFF. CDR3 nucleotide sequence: TGCGCCAGCAGCTTGGCCCGAGGTGGCAGTGAAAAACTGTTTTTT. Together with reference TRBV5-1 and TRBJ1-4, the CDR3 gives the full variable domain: KAGVTQTPRYLIKTRGQQVTLSCSPISGHRSVSWYQQTPGQGLQFLFEYFSETQRNKGNFPGRFSGRQFSNSRSEMNVSTLELGDSALYLCASSLARGGSEKLFFGSGTQLSVL.

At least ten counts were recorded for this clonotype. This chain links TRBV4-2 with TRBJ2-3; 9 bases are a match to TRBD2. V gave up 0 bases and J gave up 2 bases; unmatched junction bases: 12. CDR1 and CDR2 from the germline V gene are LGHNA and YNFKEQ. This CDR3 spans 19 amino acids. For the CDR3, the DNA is TGTGCCAGCAGCCAAGATCAAAGTCGTGCTAGCGGGGCCACAGATACGCAGTATTTT. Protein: CASSQDQSRASGATDTQYF.

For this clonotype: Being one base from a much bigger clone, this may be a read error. CDR3 amino acids: CASSWRMTSGGLLSTGTQYF. CDR3 DNA: TGCGCCAGCAGCTGGCGAATGACTAGCGGGGGACTCCTTAGCACAGGTACGCAGTATTTT. The rearrangement joins TRBV5-1 to TRBJ2-3; 12 bases align to TRBD2. Germline values: CDR1 SGHRS, CDR2 YFSETQ. The CDR3 is 20 amino acids.

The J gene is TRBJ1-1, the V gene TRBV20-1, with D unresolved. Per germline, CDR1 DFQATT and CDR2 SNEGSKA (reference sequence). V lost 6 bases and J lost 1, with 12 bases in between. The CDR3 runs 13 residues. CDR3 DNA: TGCAGTGCCCGCATTGGTCGGAACACTGAAGCTTTCTTT. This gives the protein CSARIGRNTEAFF.

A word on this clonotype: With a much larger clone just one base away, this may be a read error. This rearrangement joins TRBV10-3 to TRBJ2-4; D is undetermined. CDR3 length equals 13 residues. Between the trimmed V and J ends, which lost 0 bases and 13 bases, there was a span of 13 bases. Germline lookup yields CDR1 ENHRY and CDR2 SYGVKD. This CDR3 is CAISESTGIKQYF. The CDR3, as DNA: TGTGCCATCAGTGAGTCGACGGGTATTAAACAGTACTTC.

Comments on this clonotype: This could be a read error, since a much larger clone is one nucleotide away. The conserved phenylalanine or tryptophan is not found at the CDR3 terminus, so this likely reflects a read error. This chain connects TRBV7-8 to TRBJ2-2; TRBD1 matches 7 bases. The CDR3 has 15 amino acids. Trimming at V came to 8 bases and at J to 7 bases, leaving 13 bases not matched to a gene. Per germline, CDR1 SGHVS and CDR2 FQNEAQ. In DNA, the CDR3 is TGTGCCAGCGGCCCGAGGACAGGAATGGGCGGGGAGCTGTTTGTT. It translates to CASGPRTGMGGELFV.